A selection of T cell receptor beta chains follows, all from one sample in a study of T cell responses to AZD1222 COVID-19 vaccine. Data came from immunoSEQ multiplex PCR; TCRdb stores just in-frame clones and leaves some out. This sample carries roughly 100,000 clones, 80% to 90% of them seen once, and the ten largest clones take 20% to 25%. Sequenced material: peripheral blood, taken on day 0 of AZD1222 vaccination. These receptors were taken from an adult in good health. The CDR3 runs from the conserved cysteine through the conserved F or W. D genes are given only for firm matches. Where a row states a size, it is once, few, many or the class of an expanded clone; other rows omit it.

>NA|TRBV7-9|TRBJ1-5|NA
CASSLARTDPQHF
TGTGCCAGCAGCTTAGCGAGGACGGACCCCCAGCATTTT
>NA|TRBV11-2|TRBJ2-7|TRBD1
CASSHPRTGPGEQYF
TGTGCCAGCAGCCACCCTCGGACAGGGCCGGGAGAGCAGTACTTC
>NA|TRBV21-1|TRBJ2-2|NA
CASRETSGTGELFF
TGTGCCAGCAGGGAGACTAGCGGCACCGGGGAGCTGTTTTTT
>NA|TRBV19|TRBJ2-1|NA
CASGDRSSYNEQFF
TGTGCCAGTGGAGACAGGAGCTCCTACAATGAGCAGTTCTTC
>NA|TRBV29-1|TRBJ2-5|TRBD1
CSVLPGQGGKTQYF
TGCAGCGTCCTTCCCGGACAGGGGGGAAAGACCCAGTACTTC
>NA|TRBV28|TRBJ2-1|NA
CASSSLNEQFF
TGTGCCAGCAGTTCTCTCAATGAGCAGTTCTTC
>few|TRBV7-2|TRBJ2-3|NA
CASSRVTSSTDTQYF
TGTGCCAGCAGCCGTGTAACATCTAGCACAGATACGCAGTATTTT
>NA|TRBV28|TRBJ2-7|TRBD1
CASSLRDRHNYEQYF
TGTGCCAGCAGTCTCCGGGACAGGCATAACTACGAGCAGTACTTC
>few|TRBV29-1|TRBJ2-2|NA
CSVEGTGSGELFF
TGCAGCGTTGAAGGTACAGGGTCCGGGGAGCTGTTTTTT
>few|TRBV18|TRBJ2-1|TRBD1
CASSLEPGQGSHEQFF
TGTGCCAGCTCACTAGAACCGGGACAGGGGAGCCATGAGCAGTTCTTC
>few|TRBV12-3/TRBV12-4|TRBJ1-5|NA
CASSFGSNQPQHF
TGTGCCAGCAGTTTTGGGAGCAATCAGCCCCAGCATTTT
>NA|TRBV6-5|TRBJ1-1|TRBD1
CASTRQGETEAFF
TGTGCCAGCACGCGACAGGGGGAAACTGAAGCTTTCTTT
>NA|TRBV5-3|TRBJ1-6|NA
CARSNSPPSSYNSPLHF
TGTGCCAGAAGCAACTCACCGCCGAGCTCCTATAATTCACCCCTCCACTTT
>NA|TRBV19|TRBJ1-1|TRBD1
CASSKQGVNTEAFF
TGTGCCAGTAGTAAACAGGGGGTGAACACTGAAGCTTTCTTT
>NA|TRBV5-4|TRBJ2-3|NA
CASSRTIQGTDTQYF
TGTGCCAGCAGCCGCACAATACAAGGAACAGATACGCAGTATTTT
>NA|TRBV7-2|TRBJ1-6|TRBD1
CASSFTNRGLNSPLHF
TGTGCCAGCAGCTTCACCAACAGGGGGTTGAATTCACCCCTCCACTTT
>NA|TRBV10-3|TRBJ2-7|NA
CAITSGTSSEQYF
TGTGCCATCACCTCCGGGACAAGTAGCGAGCAGTACTTC
>NA|TRBV27|TRBJ1-2|TRBD1
CASSPGTGGVYGYTF
TGTGCCAGCAGCCCTGGGACAGGGGGCGTCTATGGCTACACCTTC
>NA|TRBV7-8|TRBJ1-5|NA
CASSLGGTGAPREEF
TGTGCCAGCAGCCTAGGTGGGACGGGGGCCCCCAGGGAGGAATTC
>NA|TRBV27|TRBJ1-3|TRBD1
CASSLPGQVSSGNTIYF
TGTGCCAGCAGTTTACCTGGACAGGTGAGCTCTGGAAACACCATATATTTT
>once|TRBV6-2/TRBV6-3|TRBJ1-1|NA
CASSDTPGRMNTEAFF
TGTGCCAGCAGCGACACCCCGGGACGCATGAACACTGAAGCTTTCTTT
>NA|TRBV7-9|TRBJ2-4|NA
CASNSVGAKNIQYF
TGTGCCAGCAACTCCGTGGGAGCCAAAAACATTCAGTACTTC
>NA|TRBV28|TRBJ1-2|TRBD1
CASRSNRGGYTF
TGTGCCAGCAGGTCTAACAGGGGTGGCTACACCTTC
>NA|TRBV4-3|TRBJ2-7|NA
CASSRETGSYEQYF
TGCGCCAGCAGCCGGGAGACAGGTTCCTACGAGCAGTACTTC
>NA|TRBV6-2/TRBV6-3|TRBJ1-1|NA
CASSLTGPEAFF
TGTGCCAGCAGTTTGACGGGCCCTGAAGCTTTCTTT
>NA|TRBV11-2|TRBJ2-5|NA
CASSFDGETQYF
TGTGCCAGCAGCTTCGACGGCGAGACCCAGTACTTC
>NA|TRBV5-1|TRBJ2-1|TRBD1
CASSSQGLTGDEQFF
TGCGCCAGCAGCTCACAGGGGTTGACTGGGGATGAGCAGTTCTTC
>NA|TRBV5-1|TRBJ2-7|TRBD2
CASSQGLAGRVYEQYF
TGCGCCAGCAGCCAAGGACTAGCGGGGAGGGTATACGAGCAGTACTTC
>NA|TRBV12-3/TRBV12-4|TRBJ2-7|TRBD1
CASSSGTGGWQYF
TGTGCCAGCAGTTCCGGGACAGGGGGGTGGCAGTACTTC
>once|TRBV24-1|TRBJ1-1|NA
CATSDLGTEAFF
TGTGCCACCAGTGATTTGGGCACTGAAGCTTTCTTT
>few|TRBV7-6|TRBJ2-3|NA
CASSLYAGAEDTQYF
TGTGCCAGCAGCTTATACGCAGGGGCCGAAGATACGCAGTATTTT
>NA|TRBV6-1|TRBJ2-2|NA
CASSEGETGELFF
TGTGCCAGCAGTGAAGGCGAGACCGGGGAGCTGTTTTTT
>NA|TRBV7-2|TRBJ1-2|TRBD1
CASSLGQGEGYTF
TGTGCCAGCAGCTTGGGACAGGGCGAAGGCTACACCTTC
>NA|TRBV3-1/TRBV3-2|TRBJ1-6|NA
CASSQSPGGRGSPLHF
TGTGCCAGCAGCCAATCTCCCGGGGGAAGGGGATCACCCCTCCACTTT
>NA|TRBV5-1|TRBJ2-3|NA
CASGLNPSTDTQYF
TGCGCCAGCGGACTAAACCCTAGCACAGATACGCAGTATTTT
>NA|TRBV6-5|TRBJ1-4|NA
CASQPGQSEKLFF
TGTGCCAGCCAGCCCGGGCAAAGTGAAAAACTGTTTTTT
>NA|TRBV6-5|TRBJ1-2|TRBD1
CASSADRADGYTF
TGTGCCAGCAGCGCGGACAGGGCGGATGGCTACACCTTC
>once|TRBV3-1/TRBV3-2|TRBJ1-6|TRBD1
CASSFDRGNSPLHF
TGTGCCAGCAGCTTCGACAGGGGGAATTCACCCCTCCACTTT
>NA|TRBV6-5|TRBJ2-7|TRBD1
CASSYGTGGGEQYF
TGTGCCAGCAGTTACGGGACAGGGGGCGGTGAGCAGTACTTC
>NA|TRBV15|TRBJ2-7|NA
CATSRVGSSSYEQYF
TGTGCCACCAGCAGAGTGGGAAGCAGCTCCTACGAGCAGTACTTC
>NA|TRBV11-2|TRBJ2-1|TRBD1
CASSWGQGPYNEQFF
TGTGCCAGCAGCTGGGGACAGGGTCCCTACAATGAGCAGTTCTTC
>NA|TRBV9|TRBJ2-7|TRBD1
CASSPEGQTYEQYF
TGTGCCAGCAGCCCAGAGGGACAGACCTACGAGCAGTACTTC
>NA|TRBV15|TRBJ1-1|NA
CATSRDLDKTNTEAFF
TGTGCCACCAGCAGAGATCTGGACAAGACGAACACTGAAGCTTTCTTT
>NA|TRBV27|TRBJ2-7|TRBD2
CASSLTASGAYEQYF
TGTGCCAGCAGTTTAACGGCTAGCGGCGCCTACGAGCAGTACTTC
>NA|TRBV4-3|TRBJ2-3|TRBD2
CASSQVGLAGKDTQYF
TGCGCCAGCAGCCAAGTGGGACTAGCGGGAAAAGATACGCAGTATTTT
>NA|TRBV6-4|TRBJ2-1|NA
CASSEFRHNEQFF
TGTGCCAGCAGTGAGTTTCGTCACAATGAGCAGTTCTTC
>once|TRBV6-1|TRBJ1-2|TRBD1
CASSAPDRGHYGYTF
TGTGCCAGCAGTGCCCCTGACAGGGGGCACTATGGCTACACCTTC
>NA|TRBV18|TRBJ1-1|NA
CASSPLTRGRTEAFF
TGTGCCAGCTCACCACTGACAAGGGGAAGAACTGAAGCTTTCTTT
>NA|TRBV5-1|TRBJ1-2|TRBD1
CASSTTGDYGYTF
TGCGCCAGCAGCACCACAGGGGACTATGGCTACACCTTC
>NA|TRBV10-3|TRBJ1-2|NA
CAISEWELYGYTF
TGTGCCATCAGTGAGTGGGAGCTCTATGGCTACACCTTC
>NA|TRBV9|TRBJ1-3|NA
CASSAQGISGNTIYF
TGTGCCAGCAGCGCACAGGGAATCTCTGGAAACACCATATATTTT
>NA|TRBV6-2/TRBV6-3|TRBJ1-5|TRBD1
CASSYPDRAGNQPQHF
TGTGCCAGCAGTTACCCGGACAGGGCGGGGAATCAGCCCCAGCATTTT
>NA|TRBV6-5|TRBJ2-1|NA
CASSTRGLEQFF
TGTGCCAGCAGCACCCGGGGGCTAGAGCAGTTCTTC
>NA|TRBV28|TRBJ2-2|TRBD2
CASSLPGLAGDTGELFF
TGTGCCAGCAGTTTACCGGGACTAGCGGGAGATACCGGGGAGCTGTTTTTT